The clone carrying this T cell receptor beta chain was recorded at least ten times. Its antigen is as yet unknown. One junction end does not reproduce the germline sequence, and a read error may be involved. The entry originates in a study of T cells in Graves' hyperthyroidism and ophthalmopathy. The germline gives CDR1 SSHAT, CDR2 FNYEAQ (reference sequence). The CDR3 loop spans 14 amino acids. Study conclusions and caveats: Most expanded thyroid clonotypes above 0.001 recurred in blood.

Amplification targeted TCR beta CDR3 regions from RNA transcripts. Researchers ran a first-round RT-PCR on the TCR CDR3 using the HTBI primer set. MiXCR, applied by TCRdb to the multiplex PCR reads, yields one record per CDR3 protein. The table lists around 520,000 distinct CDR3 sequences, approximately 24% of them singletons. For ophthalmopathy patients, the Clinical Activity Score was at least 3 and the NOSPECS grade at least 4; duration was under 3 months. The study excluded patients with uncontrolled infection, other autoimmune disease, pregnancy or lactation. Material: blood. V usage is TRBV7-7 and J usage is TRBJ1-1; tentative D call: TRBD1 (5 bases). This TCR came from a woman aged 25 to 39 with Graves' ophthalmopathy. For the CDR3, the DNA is TGTGCTAGCAGCCCGATCCAGGGTACCACTGAAGCTTTCTTT. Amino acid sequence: CASSPIQGTTEAFF.